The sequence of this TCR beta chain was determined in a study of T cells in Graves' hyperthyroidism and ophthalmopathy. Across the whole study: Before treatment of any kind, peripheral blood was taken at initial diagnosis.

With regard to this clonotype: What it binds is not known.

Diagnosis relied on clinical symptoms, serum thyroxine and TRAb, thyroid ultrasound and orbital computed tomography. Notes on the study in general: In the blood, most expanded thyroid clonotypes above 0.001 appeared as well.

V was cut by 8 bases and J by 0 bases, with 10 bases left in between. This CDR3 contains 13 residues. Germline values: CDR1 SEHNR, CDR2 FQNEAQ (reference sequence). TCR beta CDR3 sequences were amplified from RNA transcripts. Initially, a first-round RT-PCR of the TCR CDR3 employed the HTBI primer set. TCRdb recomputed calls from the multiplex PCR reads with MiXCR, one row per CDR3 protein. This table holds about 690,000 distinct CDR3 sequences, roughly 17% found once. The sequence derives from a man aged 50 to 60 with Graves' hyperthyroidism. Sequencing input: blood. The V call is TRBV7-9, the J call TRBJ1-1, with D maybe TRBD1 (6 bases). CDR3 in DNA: TGTGCCAGCGTCCGGGACATGAACACTGAAGCTTTCTTT. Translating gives CASVRDMNTEAFF.